The T cell receptor beta chain under discussion was sequenced for a study of cytotoxic CD8 clonotypes in ibrutinib-treated CLL. As for the study in general: Specimens for response were gathered following a median approximately 12 months of therapy, spanning 6 to 36. Regarding the study as a whole: Clonality increased at ibrutinib response and stayed stable in sustained remission. At progression, however, it fell back toward baseline. Higher circulating CD8+ T-cell counts strongly accompanied higher baseline clonality, above age-matched healthy donors. Under therapy, public clonotypes either contracted or stayed stable, and they were uncommon.

Libraries were prepared by immunoSEQ multiplex PCR; TCRdb keeps only in-frame clonotypes and omits some of them. The data hold more than 110,000 clones, with around 84% observed a single time. Trimming pared 5 bases from V and 1 base from J, leaving 11 bases between. This CDR3 is 14 amino acids long. The germline V gene has CDR1 LNHDA and CDR2 SQIVND (reference sequence). On this clone: The antigen is unknown.

The source of this sequence is a human donor with chronic lymphocytic leukemia. The chain links TRBV19 to TRBJ1-1; D is unresolved. The input for sequencing was PBMCs, taken after 36 months of ibrutinib treatment. The CDR3 protein is CASSPREGNTEAFF. In DNA form, the CDR3 reads TGTGCCAGTAGTCCTCGGGAGGGGAACACTGAAGCTTTCTTT.